This paragraph reports one TCR beta chain. Its antigen is undetermined. This specimen comes from a study of cytotoxic CD8 clonotypes in ibrutinib-treated CLL. Study-wide results and limits: On treatment, the uncommon public clonotypes contracted or remained stable.

Sequencing was performed with immunoSEQ multiplex PCR; in TCRdb, only in-frame clones are kept and a portion is missing. The sample comprises around 97,000 clones, around four fifths of which are singletons, and about 33% rests with the top ten. The source material was PBMCs, sampled after 12 months of ibrutinib treatment. This TCR was sampled from a human donor with chronic lymphocytic leukemia.

The CDR3 spells CASHGLAGNSGELFF. The CDR3 nucleotides are TGTGCCAGCCACGGACTAGCGGGGAATAGCGGGGAGCTGTTTTTT. The chain couples TRBV2 to TRBJ2-2; the match to TRBD2 covers 12 bases. Germline lookup yields CDR1 SNHLY and CDR2 FYNNEI. CDR3 length: 15 amino acids. Trimming took 8 bases from V and 7 from J; bases not matched to a gene: 8.